These 11 T cell receptor beta chains originate from one sample sequenced in a study of Ad26.COV2.S vaccination and SARS-CoV-2 variants. Clones were sequenced by immunoSEQ multiplex PCR, and TCRdb holds only the in-frame ones, with some missing. The sample records 510,000 or so clones, 87% being singletons. Treatment defined: some 20 received Ad26.COV2.S at low or high dose, single or two shots; roughly five received placebo; per-sample allocation not given. Day 63 after the first injection of vaccine or placebo was the sampling time. The sequences come from peripheral blood, collected in a trial of Ad26.COV2.S vaccine versus placebo. The receptors stem from a person between 18 and 60 years old who received the Ad26.COV2.S COVID-19 vaccine or a placebo.

The chain uses TRBV10-3 and TRBJ1-1; perhaps TRBD1 as D (6 bases). Trimming pared 3 bases from V and 8 bases from J, leaving 10 bases between. CDR1 ENHRY and CDR2 SYGVKD come from the germline V gene. The CDR3 loop spans 12 amino acids. CDR3 residues: CAISEEGVEAFF. The CDR3 DNA is TGTGCCATCAGTGAAGAGGGGGTGGAAGCTTTCTTT.

The rearrangement joins TRBV2 to TRBJ2-1; 10 bases are a match to TRBD2. Germline values: CDR1 SNHLY, CDR2 FYNNEI. V was pared by 5 bases and J by 1 base, with 8 bases of the junction left unmatched. The CDR3 sequence is 17 residues long. The CDR3 loop is CASSQSPGLASYNEQFF. The CDR3 bases are TGTGCCAGCAGTCAGAGCCCGGGACTAGCGTCCTACAATGAGCAGTTCTTC.

The chain has TRBV5-4 and TRBJ1-6, with TRBD1 as a possible D gene (6 bases). Germline values: CDR1 SGHNT, CDR2 YYREEE (reference sequence). Trimming left V 1 base short and J 7 bases short, with 9 bases between. The CDR3 covers 14 residues. CDR3 coding DNA: TGTGCCAGCAGCTTGCAGGGGAGCAATTCACCCCTCCACTTT. This translates into CASSLQGSNSPLHF.

The chain carries TRBV7-2 and TRBJ1-4; 8 nucleotides line up with TRBD1. CDR1 and CDR2 (germline): SGHTA, FQGNSA. The CDR3 spans 15 residues. V shed 4 bases, J shed 2 bases, and the junction held 3 bases outside the gene matches. CDR3 in amino acids: CASSSQGVTNEKLFF. The CDR3 DNA follows: TGTGCCAGCAGCTCACAGGGGGTTACTAATGAAAAACTGTTTTTT. The full variable domain, rest sourced from reference TRBV7-2 and TRBJ1-4, is GAGVSQSPSNKVTEKGKDVELRCDPISGHTALYWYRQSLGQGLEFLIYFQGNSAPDKSGLPSDRFSAERTGGSVSTLTIQRTQQEDSAVYLCASSSQGVTNEKLFFGSGTQLSVL.

A remark on this clone: Other DNA variants within this sample encode the same CDR3. The chain carries TRBV2 and TRBJ1-3; 7 bases align to TRBD1. The V gene end was trimmed by 5 bases and the J gene end by 3 bases; junction bases not matched to a gene: 1. The CDR3 is 13 residues long. Germline V gene data show CDR1 as SNHLY and CDR2 as FYNNEI. The CDR3 protein is CASSRDSGNTIYF. DNA of the CDR3: TGTGCCAGCAGTCGGGACAGTGGAAACACCATATATTTT.

V gene TRBV5-6 combines with J gene TRBJ2-1; TRBD2 matches 9 bases. The CDR3 runs 16 residues. With 4 bases clipped from V and 8 bases from J, the junction kept 13 bases outside the gene matches. Germline CDR1 and CDR2: SGHDT and YYEEEE. CDR3 sequence: CASSTGRAGGPDEQFF. The CDR3 DNA sequence: TGTGCCAGCAGCACTGGAAGGGCGGGAGGGCCTGATGAGCAGTTCTTC.

This clone was seen a single time. The chain joins TRBV28 to TRBJ2-7; the D gene is possibly TRBD1 (6 bases). The V gene's germline CDR1 is MDHEN and CDR2 SYDVKM. The CDR3 length is 14 residues. Trimming pared 3 bases from V and 3 bases from J, leaving 12 bases between. The CDR3 is CASSFGGRLYEQYF. DNA for the CDR3: TGTGCCAGCAGTTTTGGGGGCCGTCTCTACGAGCAGTACTTC. Using reference TRBV28 and TRBJ2-7 for the parts outside the CDR3, the full variable domain is DVKVTQSSRYLVKRTGEKVFLECVQDMDHENMFWYRQDPGLGLRLIYFSYDVKMKEKGDIPEGYSVSREKKERFSLILESASTNQTSMYLCASSFGGRLYEQYFGPGTRLTVT.

The V gene is TRBV10-3, the J gene TRBJ2-3; D remains unclear. The CDR3 consists of 13 residues. The ends were cut back, 10 bases at V and 4 bases at J, with 15 bases in the middle. From germline, CDR1 is ENHRY and CDR2 SYGVKD. The CDR3 DNA reads TGTGCCACCGGGCCGTCTCACCCAGATACGCAGTATTTT. Its translation is CATGPSHPDTQYF.

V is TRBV5-1 and J is TRBJ2-2; TRBD2 agrees at 14 bases. The CDR3 contains 17 residues. Germline loops: CDR1 SGHRS, CDR2 YFSETQ. J gave up 4 bases and V 4 bases, and 6 bases lay outside the gene matches. The CDR3 DNA reads TGCGCCAGCAGCCAAGGGACTAGCGGGAGACCCACCGGGGAGCTGTTTTTT. Protein product: CASSQGTSGRPTGELFF.

The CDR3 sequence: CASSPTVRGTEAFF. In nucleotides, the CDR3 is TGTGCCAGTAGTCCGACCGTTAGGGGAACTGAAGCTTTCTTT. The rearrangement uses TRBV19 and TRBJ1-1, with D possibly TRBD1 on 5 matching bases. Germline V gene sequence: CDR1 LNHDA, CDR2 SQIVND (reference sequence). The V end was cut by 5 bases, the J end by 5 bases, with 15 bases between. This CDR3 contains 14 residues. The full variable domain, rest sourced from reference TRBV19 and TRBJ1-1, is DGGITQSPKYLFRKEGQNVTLSCEQNLNHDAMYWYRQDPGQGLRLIYYSQIVNDFQKGDIAEGYSVSREKKESFPLTVTSAQKNPTAFYLCASSPTVRGTEAFFGQGTRLTVV.

This sequence joins TRBV4-3 and TRBJ1-3; TRBD1 is a possible D gene (5 bases). Deletions cut 0 bases from V and 4 bases from J, with 13 bases between. The germline V gene has CDR1 LGHNA and CDR2 YSLEER. The CDR3 spans 16 residues. The CDR3 DNA reads TGCGCCAGCAGCCAAGACCTTAACTGGGGGGGAAACACCATATATTTT. Protein product: CASSQDLNWGGNTIYF.